This TCR beta chain was retrieved from a study of T cell responses to AZD1222 COVID-19 vaccine (dated by TCRdb to about 2021). General notes on the study: AZD1222 recipients with second doses at about 4 weeks or about 12 weeks were pooled, because spike-specific TCR depth and breadth did not differ between schedules. TCR sequencing covered over 230 trial participants: approximately 200 given two doses of AZD1222 and some 25 given two doses of MenACWY control vaccine. Trial participants were enrolled into age subgroups of 18-55, 56-69 and 70-plus years, which contained 148, 28 and 57 TCR-sequenced participants, respectively. The paper's findings and limits, for the study overall: Participants were mostly white British and included more females than males, and it was suggested by the authors that clonal diversity may have been underestimated. In the small 56-69-year group, the increase in depth fell short of significance, most likely because of low power. Vaccine-associated CD4 TCRs spanned the whole spike protein, with dominant responses in regions 160-218 and 743-854. Epitopes outside the regions mutated in the B.1.351 and B.1.1.7 variants were reportedly recognized by nearly half of the unique spike-specific TCRs. A significant rise in spike-specific TCR breadth and depth was observed after two AZD1222 doses relative to day 0 and relative to MenACWY recipients. No day 14 peak-response samples were available, so repertoires were characterized only after the peak T cell response. Conclusions about previously exposed vaccinees are limited, since just five or six AZD1222 recipients were seropositive for SARS-CoV-2 at baseline.

The CDR3 regions of human TCRbeta chains were subjected to immunosequencing. On the authors' methods: Repertoire TCRs were matched against a reference library of SARS-CoV-2-specific TCRs generated with the MIRA antigen-specificity platform. Breadth was defined as the fraction of unique TCRs that were SARS-CoV-2-associated, and depth was defined as the fraction of total T cells that were SARS-CoV-2-associated. Using the MIRA data, each spike-specific TCR was assigned both to the spike region to which the TCR was reactive and to a CD4 or CD8 class. Log10-transformed breadth and depth values were compared by one-way ANOVA with Sidak's multiple comparisons tests. Here the immuneACCESS table is served through TCRdb, limited to in-frame sequences with V and J called. Missing clones are a known gap in these copies; in checked studies unresolved V genes cover under half, and the rest lacks a known reason. That table gives V, J and clone size, and the DNA gave D and trimming. For this sample the table gives 100,000 or so clones, of which roughly 87% were detected only once. Of the sample, more than 4.5% is held by the ten largest clones.

Points on this clone: Its antigen is currently not known. No base quality information exists; no much larger clone differs at one position.

Trimming costs V 8 bases and J 6 bases, and their ends lie 17 bases apart. From its cysteine to its phenylalanine, the CDR3 spans 13 amino acids. CDR3 DNA only is kept here, 39 bases in frame from base 1. For CDR1 and CDR2, the germline V gene lists SGHRS and YFSETQ. The intended sense of this specimen's time point label: baseline before first vaccination. The vaccinee samples were drawn from two UK trials, COV001 and COV002, one of which was a single-blind randomized controlled phase 2/3 trial testing AZD1222 (ChAdOx1 nCoV-19) in healthy adults. For TCRbeta chain sequencing, PBMC samples from trial participants were taken at day 0 and at day 28 after the second dose.

This TCR derives from an adult in good health. Sample: peripheral blood, taken on day 0 of AZD1222 vaccination. The rearrangement joined TRBV5-1 to TRBJ1-1; the D gene lacks a confident call. CDR3 protein: CASTGSPSAEAFF. The nucleotide sequence is TGCGCCAGTACGGGGTCTCCCTCGGCTGAAGCTTTCTTT.